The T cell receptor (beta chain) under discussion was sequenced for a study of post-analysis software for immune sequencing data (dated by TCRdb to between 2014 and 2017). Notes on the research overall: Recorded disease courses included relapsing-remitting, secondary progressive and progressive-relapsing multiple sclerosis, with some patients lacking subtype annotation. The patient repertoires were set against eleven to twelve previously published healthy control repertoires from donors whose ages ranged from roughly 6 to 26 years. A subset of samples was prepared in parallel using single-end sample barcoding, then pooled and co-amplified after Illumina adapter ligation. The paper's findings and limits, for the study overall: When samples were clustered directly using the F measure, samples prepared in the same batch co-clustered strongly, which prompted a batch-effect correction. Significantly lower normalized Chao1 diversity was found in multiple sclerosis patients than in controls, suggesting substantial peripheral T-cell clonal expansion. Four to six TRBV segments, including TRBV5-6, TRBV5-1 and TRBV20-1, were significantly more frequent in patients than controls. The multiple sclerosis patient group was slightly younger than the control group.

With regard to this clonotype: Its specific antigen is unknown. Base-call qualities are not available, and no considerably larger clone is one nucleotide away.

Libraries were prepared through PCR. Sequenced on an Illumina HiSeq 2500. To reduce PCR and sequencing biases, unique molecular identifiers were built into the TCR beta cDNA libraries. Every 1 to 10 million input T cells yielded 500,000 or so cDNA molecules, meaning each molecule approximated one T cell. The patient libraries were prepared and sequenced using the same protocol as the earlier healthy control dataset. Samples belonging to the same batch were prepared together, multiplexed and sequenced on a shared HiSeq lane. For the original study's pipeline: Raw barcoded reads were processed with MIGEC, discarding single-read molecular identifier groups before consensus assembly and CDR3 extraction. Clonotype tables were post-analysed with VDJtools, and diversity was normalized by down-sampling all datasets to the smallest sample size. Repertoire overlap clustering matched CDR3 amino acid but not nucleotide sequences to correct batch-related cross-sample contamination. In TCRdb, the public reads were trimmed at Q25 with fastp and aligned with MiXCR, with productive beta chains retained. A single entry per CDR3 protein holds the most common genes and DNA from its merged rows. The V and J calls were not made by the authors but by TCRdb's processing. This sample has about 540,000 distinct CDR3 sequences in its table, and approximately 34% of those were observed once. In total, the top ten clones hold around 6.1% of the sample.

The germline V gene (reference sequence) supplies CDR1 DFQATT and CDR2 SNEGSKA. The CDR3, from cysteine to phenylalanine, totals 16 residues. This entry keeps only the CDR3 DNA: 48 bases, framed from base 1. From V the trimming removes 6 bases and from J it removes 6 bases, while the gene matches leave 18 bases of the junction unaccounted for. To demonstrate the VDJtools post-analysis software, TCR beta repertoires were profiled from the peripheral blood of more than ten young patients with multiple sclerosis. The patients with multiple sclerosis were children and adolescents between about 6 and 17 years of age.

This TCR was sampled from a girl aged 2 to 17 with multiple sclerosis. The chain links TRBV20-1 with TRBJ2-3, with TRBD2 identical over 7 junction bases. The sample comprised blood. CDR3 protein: CSADPKTSPTLDTQYF. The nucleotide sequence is TGCAGTGCCGATCCTAAGACTAGCCCTACTCTGGATACGCAGTATTTT.